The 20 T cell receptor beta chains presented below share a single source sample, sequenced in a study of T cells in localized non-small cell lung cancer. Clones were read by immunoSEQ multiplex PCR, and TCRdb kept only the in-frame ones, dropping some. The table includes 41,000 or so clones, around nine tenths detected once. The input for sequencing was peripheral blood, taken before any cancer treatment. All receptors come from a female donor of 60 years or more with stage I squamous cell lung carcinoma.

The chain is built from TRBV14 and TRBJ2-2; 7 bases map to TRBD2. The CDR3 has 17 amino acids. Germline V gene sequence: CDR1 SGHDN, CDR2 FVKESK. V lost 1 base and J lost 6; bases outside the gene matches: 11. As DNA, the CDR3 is TGTGCCAGCAGCCAAGGATTGGGAGGGCGACGGGCCGGGGAGCTGTTTTTT. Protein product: CASSQGLGGRRAGELFF.

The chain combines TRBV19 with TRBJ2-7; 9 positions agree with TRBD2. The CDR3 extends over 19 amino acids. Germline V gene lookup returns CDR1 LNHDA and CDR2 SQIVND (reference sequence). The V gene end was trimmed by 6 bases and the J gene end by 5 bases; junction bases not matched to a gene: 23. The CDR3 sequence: CASRPSPLSGSPRGNEQYF. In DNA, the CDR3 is TGTGCCAGTAGACCCTCCCCCCTTAGCGGGAGCCCTCGGGGGAACGAGCAGTACTTC.

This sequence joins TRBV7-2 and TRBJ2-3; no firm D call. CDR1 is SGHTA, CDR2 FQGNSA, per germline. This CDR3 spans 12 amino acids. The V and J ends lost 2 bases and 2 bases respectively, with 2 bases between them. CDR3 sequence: CASSLPTDTQYF. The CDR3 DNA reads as TGTGCCAGCAGCTTACCCACAGATACGCAGTATTTT.

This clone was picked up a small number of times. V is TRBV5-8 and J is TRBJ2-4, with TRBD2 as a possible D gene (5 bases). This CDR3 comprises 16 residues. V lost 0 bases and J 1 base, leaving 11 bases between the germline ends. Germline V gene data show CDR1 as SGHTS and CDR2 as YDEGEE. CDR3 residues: CASSLEDPGAKNIQYF. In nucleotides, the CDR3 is TGTGCCAGCAGCTTGGAGGATCCGGGGGCCAAAAACATTCAGTACTTC.

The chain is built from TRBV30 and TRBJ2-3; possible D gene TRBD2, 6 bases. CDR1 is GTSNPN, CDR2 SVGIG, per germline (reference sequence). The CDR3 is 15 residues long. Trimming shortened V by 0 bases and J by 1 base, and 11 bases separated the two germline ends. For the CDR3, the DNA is TGTGCCTGGAGTGTAAGGGCTAGCGGCACAGATACGCAGTATTTT. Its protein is CAWSVRASGTDTQYF.

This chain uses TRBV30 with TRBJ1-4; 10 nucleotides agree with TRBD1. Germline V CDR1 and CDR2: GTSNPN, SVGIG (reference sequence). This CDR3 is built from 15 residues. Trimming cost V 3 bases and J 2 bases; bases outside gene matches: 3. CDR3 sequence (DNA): TGTGCCTGGAGGACAGGGGGCGTGACTAATGAAAAACTGTTTTTT. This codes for CAWRTGGVTNEKLFF.

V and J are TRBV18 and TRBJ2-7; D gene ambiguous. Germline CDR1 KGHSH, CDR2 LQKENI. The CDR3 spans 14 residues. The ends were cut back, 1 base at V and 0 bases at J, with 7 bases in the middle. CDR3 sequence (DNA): TGTGCCAGCTCACCACTCGATTTCTCCTACGAGCAGTACTTC. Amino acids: CASSPLDFSYEQYF.

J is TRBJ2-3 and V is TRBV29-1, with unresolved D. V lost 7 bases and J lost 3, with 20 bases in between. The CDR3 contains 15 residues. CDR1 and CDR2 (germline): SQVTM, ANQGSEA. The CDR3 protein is CSAVAGRVRTDTQYF. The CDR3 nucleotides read TGCAGCGCGGTAGCCGGACGGGTTCGTACAGATACGCAGTATTTT.

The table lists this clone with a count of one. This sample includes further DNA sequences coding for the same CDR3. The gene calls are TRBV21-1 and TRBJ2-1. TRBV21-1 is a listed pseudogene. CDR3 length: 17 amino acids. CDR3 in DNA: TGTGCCAGCAGCAAAGCTCTATCAATGTGGGTTCCGGATGAACAGTTCTTC. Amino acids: CASSKALSMWVPDEQFF.

The DNA of the CDR3 is TGTGCCAGCAGCTTGGACAGAAACACTGAAGCTTTCTTT. As protein: CASSLDRNTEAFF. This sequence joins TRBV5-6 and TRBJ1-1, with D hard to call. Germline-derived CDR1 and CDR2 are SGHDT and YYEEEE. V dropped 0 bases and J dropped 2 bases, with 5 bases sitting between them. This CDR3 spans 13 amino acids.

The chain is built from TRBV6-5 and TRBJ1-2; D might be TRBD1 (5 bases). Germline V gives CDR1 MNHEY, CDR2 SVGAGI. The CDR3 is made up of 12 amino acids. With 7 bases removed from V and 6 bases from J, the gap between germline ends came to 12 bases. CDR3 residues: CASKEGMNGYTF. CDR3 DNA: TGTGCCAGCAAGGAGGGGATGAATGGCTACACCTTC.

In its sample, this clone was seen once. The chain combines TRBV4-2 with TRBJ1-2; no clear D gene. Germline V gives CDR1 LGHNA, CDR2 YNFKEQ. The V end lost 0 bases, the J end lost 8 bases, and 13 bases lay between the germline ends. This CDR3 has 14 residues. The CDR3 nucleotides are TGTGCCAGCAGCCAAGAGGAGTCGGTCTCCGGCTACACCTTC. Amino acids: CASSQEESVSGYTF.

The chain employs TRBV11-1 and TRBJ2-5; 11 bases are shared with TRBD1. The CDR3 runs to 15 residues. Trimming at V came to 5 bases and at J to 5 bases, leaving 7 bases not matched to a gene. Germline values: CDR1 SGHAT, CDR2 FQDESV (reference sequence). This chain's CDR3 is CASSLDRGRVETQYF. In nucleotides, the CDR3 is TGTGCCAGCAGCCTGGACAGGGGGCGCGTGGAGACCCAGTACTTC.

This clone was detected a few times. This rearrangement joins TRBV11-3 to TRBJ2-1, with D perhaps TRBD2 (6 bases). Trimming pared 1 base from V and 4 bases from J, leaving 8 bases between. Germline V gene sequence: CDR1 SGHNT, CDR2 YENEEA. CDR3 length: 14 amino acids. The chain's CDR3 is CASSLVGLYNEQFF. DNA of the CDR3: TGTGCCAGCAGCTTAGTGGGACTTTACAATGAGCAGTTCTTC.

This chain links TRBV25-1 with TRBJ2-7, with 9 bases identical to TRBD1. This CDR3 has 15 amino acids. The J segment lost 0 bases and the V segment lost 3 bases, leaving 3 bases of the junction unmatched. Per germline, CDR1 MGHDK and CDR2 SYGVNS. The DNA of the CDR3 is TGTGCCAGCAGTGAGAGGGACAGGGCCTCCTACGAGCAGTACTTC. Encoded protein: CASSERDRASYEQYF.

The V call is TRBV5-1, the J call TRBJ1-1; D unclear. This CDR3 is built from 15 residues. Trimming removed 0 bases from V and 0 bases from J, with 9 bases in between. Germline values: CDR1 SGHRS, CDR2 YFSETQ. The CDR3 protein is CASSLGRNMNTEAFF. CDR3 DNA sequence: TGCGCCAGCAGCTTGGGACGGAACATGAACACTGAAGCTTTCTTT.

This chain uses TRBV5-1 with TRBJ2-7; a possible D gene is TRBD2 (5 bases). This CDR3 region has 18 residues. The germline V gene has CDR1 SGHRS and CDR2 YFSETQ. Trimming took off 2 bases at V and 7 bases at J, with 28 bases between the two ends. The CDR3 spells CASSFGRGSYPKPGEQYF. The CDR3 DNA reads TGCGCCAGCAGCTTCGGAAGAGGGTCCTATCCTAAACCGGGTGAGCAGTACTTC.

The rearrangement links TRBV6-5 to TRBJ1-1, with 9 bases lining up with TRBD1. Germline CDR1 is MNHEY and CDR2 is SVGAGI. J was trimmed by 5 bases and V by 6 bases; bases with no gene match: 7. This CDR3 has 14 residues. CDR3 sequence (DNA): TGTGCCAGCAGATTACAGGGGGCGCATACTGAAGCTTTCTTT. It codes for CASRLQGAHTEAFF.

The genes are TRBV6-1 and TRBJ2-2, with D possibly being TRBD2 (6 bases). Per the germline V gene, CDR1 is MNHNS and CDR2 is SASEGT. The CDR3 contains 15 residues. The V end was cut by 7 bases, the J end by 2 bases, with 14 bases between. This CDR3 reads CASTTGVINTGELFF. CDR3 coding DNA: TGTGCCAGCACTACGGGAGTGATTAACACCGGGGAGCTGTTTTTT.

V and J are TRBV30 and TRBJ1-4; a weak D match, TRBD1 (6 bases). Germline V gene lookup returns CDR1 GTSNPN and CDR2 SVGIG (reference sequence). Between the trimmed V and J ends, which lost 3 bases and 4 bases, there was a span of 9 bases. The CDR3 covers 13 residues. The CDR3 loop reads CAWSRTVNEKLFF. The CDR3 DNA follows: TGTGCCTGGAGCAGGACAGTTAATGAAAAACTGTTTTTT. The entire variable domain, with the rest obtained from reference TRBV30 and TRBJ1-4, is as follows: SQTIHQWPATLVQPVGSPLSLECTVEGTSNPNLYWYRQAAGRGLQLLFYSVGIGQISSEVPQNLSASRPQDRQFILSSKKLLLSDSGFYLCAWSRTVNEKLFFGSGTQLSVL.